One and the same sample provided the 23 T cell receptor beta chains below, sequenced in a study of blood T cell repertoires in COVID-19. Measured with immunoSEQ multiplex PCR; TCRdb has only the in-frame clones, and not every one. The sample holds tens of thousands of clones, about 93% seen once. Sequenced input: peripheral blood. The receptors stem from a human donor in a cohort sampled during active COVID-19.

CDR3 sequence (DNA): TGCGCCAGCAGCCGGACAGGGGTAGAGACCCAGTACTTC. Translated: CASSRTGVETQYF. The J gene is TRBJ2-5, the V gene TRBV5-1, with TRBD1 matching 9 bases. This CDR3 contains 13 residues. The J segment lost 4 bases and the V segment lost 4 bases, leaving 2 bases of the junction unmatched. Germline V gives CDR1 SGHRS, CDR2 YFSETQ.

The V and J genes are TRBV4-2 and TRBJ2-6, with 12 bases lining up with TRBD1. Losses at the gene ends were 4 bases for V and 3 bases for J; bases not matched to a gene: 7. Germline CDR1 reads LGHNA; CDR2 reads YNFKEQ. CDR3 size: 18 residues. Here the CDR3 DNA reads TGTGCCAGCAGCCGACCGGGACAGGGGGCAGGTGGGGCCAACGTCCTGACTTTC. Protein: CASSRPGQGAGGANVLTF.

The chain uses TRBV3-1 (or the pseudogene TRBV3-2) and TRBJ2-3; 11 bases are a match to TRBD1. After removal of 4 bases from V and 10 bases from J, the junction contained 10 bases not matched to a gene. Germline V gene sequence: CDR1 LGHDT, CDR2 YNNKEL (reference sequence). The CDR3 sequence is 15 residues long. Here the CDR3 reads CASSLSGQGAFAQYF. Here the CDR3 DNA reads TGTGCCAGCAGCCTATCTGGACAGGGGGCGTTTGCGCAGTATTTT.

The V call is TRBV5-1, the J call TRBJ2-3, with 10 positions matching TRBD2. Germline CDR1 is SGHRS and CDR2 is YFSETQ. The length of the CDR3 is 15 residues. The ends lost 4 bases at V and 5 bases at J; junction bases unmatched: 7. The CDR3 is CASSAQRGGIDTQYF. CDR3 coding DNA: TGCGCCAGCAGCGCACAGCGGGGGGGCATAGATACGCAGTATTTT. The whole variable domain, filled in from reference TRBV5-1 and TRBJ2-3, reads KAGVTQTPRYLIKTRGQQVTLSCSPISGHRSVSWYQQTPGQGLQFLFEYFSETQRNKGNFPGRFSGRQFSNSRSEMNVSTLELGDSALYLCASSAQRGGIDTQYFGPGTRLTVL.

This chain uses TRBV11-3 with TRBJ1-2; D unresolved. Trimming cost V 1 base and J 0 bases, with 15 bases left between them. The germline V gene encodes CDR1 SGHNT and CDR2 YENEEA. The CDR3 is 17 amino acids. The chain's CDR3 is CASSLGYGRAANYGYTF. CDR3 nucleotides: TGTGCCAGCAGCTTAGGGTATGGGAGGGCGGCTAACTATGGCTACACCTTC.

The CDR3 here is CAISGDSLNTEAFF. In DNA form, the CDR3 reads TGTGCCATCAGTGGGGACTCCCTGAACACTGAAGCTTTCTTT. The chain combines TRBV10-3 with TRBJ1-1, with a tentative D call TRBD1 (5 bases). V shed 4 bases and J shed 0 bases, with 9 bases lying between them. This CDR3 has 14 residues. CDR1 and CDR2 (germline): ENHRY, SYGVKD.

The chain has TRBV19 and TRBJ1-5; D call uncertain. The CDR3 has 14 residues. V lost 2 bases and J lost 3, with 8 bases in between. The germline gives CDR1 LNHDA, CDR2 SQIVND (reference sequence). CDR3 DNA sequence: TGTGCCAGTAGTATACACGGGTACAATCAGCCCCAGCATTTT. Translated: CASSIHGYNQPQHF.

The V gene is TRBV20-1, the J gene TRBJ2-1, with D possibly matching TRBD2 (6 bases). Trimming pared 3 bases from V and 5 bases from J, leaving 11 bases between. CDR3 length equals 13 residues. CDR1 is DFQATT and CDR2 is SNEGSKA in the germline V gene (reference sequence). The CDR3 DNA follows: TGCAGTGCTAGTGAGTGGGGGGACAATGAGCAGTTCTTC. Its protein is CSASEWGDNEQFF.

This clone turned up a few times. The genes are TRBV19 and TRBJ2-7; 10 nucleotides match TRBD1. Germline loops: CDR1 LNHDA, CDR2 SQIVND (reference sequence). The CDR3 extends over 13 amino acids. After removal of 10 bases from V and 2 bases from J, the junction contained 5 bases not matched to a gene. The CDR3 DNA follows: TGTGCCACCCGGGACAGGGGTACCTACGAGCAGTACTTC. This encodes CATRDRGTYEQYF.

The V gene is TRBV12-3 or TRBV12-4, the J gene TRBJ1-1; the D gene is possibly TRBD1 (5 bases). The CDR3 totals 13 residues. Deletions cut 7 bases from V and 13 bases from J, with 22 bases between. The CDR3 sequence is CASKDGGGFLGFF. The DNA of the CDR3 is TGTGCCAGCAAGGACGGGGGAGGCTTCCTAGGTTTCTTT.

The chain links TRBV6-1 to TRBJ2-3; D gene ambiguous. The CDR3 runs 16 residues. The V and J ends lost 0 bases and 0 bases respectively, with 10 bases between them. CDR1 and CDR2 from the germline V gene are MNHNS and SASEGT. This CDR3 reads CASSEARSLSTDTQYF. The CDR3 DNA is TGTGCCAGCAGTGAAGCTCGAAGCCTTAGCACAGATACGCAGTATTTT.

This clone appeared once. As DNA, the CDR3 is TGTGCCAGCAGAGATCAGGGTCAGGGCGAAGCTTTCTTT. It codes for CASRDQGQGEAFF. The chain recombines TRBV6-5 with TRBJ1-1; tentatively, D is TRBD1 (5 bases). The V end lost 6 bases, the J end lost 8 bases, and 16 bases lay between the germline ends. The CDR3 sequence is 13 residues long. Germline V CDR1 and CDR2: MNHEY, SVGAGI.

This chain connects TRBV12-3 or TRBV12-4 to TRBJ1-2; D call uncertain. There are 13 residues in the CDR3. V was trimmed by 2 bases and J by 3 bases, leaving 7 bases between them. CDR3: CASSLNRDYGYTF. The CDR3 DNA sequence: TGTGCCAGCAGTTTAAACAGAGACTATGGCTACACCTTC.

DNA of the CDR3: TGTGCCAGCAGTCCGATGGGACAGTTAGCCTCTGGAAACACCATATATTTT. It yields the protein CASSPMGQLASGNTIYF. This sequence joins TRBV27 and TRBJ1-3; 7 positions match TRBD1. CDR1 MNHEY and CDR2 SMNVEV come from the germline V gene (reference sequence). This CDR3 comprises 17 residues. V gave up 5 bases and J gave up 0 bases; unmatched junction bases: 10.

This clone was seen only a few times. This sequence joins TRBV2 and TRBJ1-1, with D tentatively TRBD1 (5 bases). Germline CDR1 reads SNHLY; CDR2 reads FYNNEI. Trimming left V 3 bases short and J 4 bases short, with 9 bases between. The CDR3 length is 13 residues. CDR3 sequence: CASSEEGPTEAFF. The CDR3 DNA reads as TGTGCCAGCAGTGAGGAGGGGCCCACTGAAGCTTTCTTT. The full variable domain, completed using reference TRBV2 and TRBJ1-1, is EPEVTQTPSHQVTQMGQEVILRCVPISNHLYFYWYRQILGQKVEFLVSFYNNEISEKSEIFDDQFSVERPDGSNFTLKIRSTKLEDSAMYFCASSEEGPTEAFFGQGTRLTVV.

The rearrangement joins TRBV6-2 or TRBV6-3 to TRBJ2-7, with D perhaps matching TRBD2 (5 bases). V was trimmed by 4 bases and J by 4 bases, leaving 14 bases between them. The CDR3 loop spans 14 amino acids. CDR1 is MNHEY and CDR2 is SVGEGT in the germline V gene. DNA of the CDR3: TGTGCCAGCAGTTCCCACAGCGGACGGTACGAGCAGTACTTC. Translated, it gives CASSSHSGRYEQYF.

The chain combines TRBV19 with TRBJ1-1; weak D call: TRBD1 (5 bases). The V and J ends lost 2 bases and 6 bases respectively, with 10 bases between them. The CDR3 contains 13 residues. Germline-derived CDR1 and CDR2 are LNHDA and SQIVND (reference sequence). CDR3 sequence (DNA): TGTGCCAGTAGTATATCAGGGTTCGCTGAAGCTTTCTTT. Its protein product is CASSISGFAEAFF.

This clone appeared once. The chain uses TRBV10-3 and TRBJ2-1; the match to TRBD2 covers 7 bases. Germline trimming cut 6 bases from V and 4 bases from J; bases unmatched to any gene: 6. This CDR3 is 14 amino acids long. CDR1 and CDR2 (germline): ENHRY, SYGVKD. Written as DNA, the CDR3 is TGTGCCATCAGGCGGGACTACCCTTACAATGAGCAGTTCTTC. Translation gives CAIRRDYPYNEQFF.

The chain uses TRBV18 and TRBJ2-2, with D tentatively TRBD2 (6 bases). Between the trimmed V and J ends, which lost 3 bases and 7 bases, there was a span of 12 bases. The CDR3 runs to 14 residues. Germline CDR1 reads KGHSH; CDR2 reads LQKENI. The CDR3: CASSPQEEGGELFF. The CDR3 DNA reads TGTGCCAGCTCACCCCAAGAGGAGGGCGGGGAGCTGTTTTTT.

The CDR3 here is CATPPGGVNTGELFF. DNA for the CDR3: TGCGCCACCCCTCCCGGCGGGGTGAACACCGGGGAGCTGTTTTTT. V and J are TRBV10-2 and TRBJ2-2; tentative D call: TRBD2 (6 bases). CDR1 is WSHSY and CDR2 is SAAADI in the germline V gene. The germline V and J ends were trimmed by 10 bases and 1 base, with 16 bases remaining between them. The CDR3 loop spans 15 amino acids.

In its sample, this clone was seen once. The V gene is TRBV5-1, the J gene TRBJ2-1, with D possibly being TRBD2 (7 bases). Trimming took 2 bases from V and 6 from J, leaving 12 bases between them. CDR3 length: 14 residues. CDR1 is SGHRS and CDR2 is YFSETQ in the germline V gene. The CDR3 DNA reads TGCGCCAGCAGCTTTGGGGGGGGGCGCAATGAGCAGTTCTTC. This translates into CASSFGGGRNEQFF.

This sequence joins TRBV7-6 and TRBJ2-3, with TRBD2 matching 8 bases. Trimming took 4 bases from V and 0 from J; bases not matched to a gene: 12. The CDR3 is 18 amino acids. CDR1 SGHVS and CDR2 FNYEAQ come from the germline V gene. The CDR3 DNA follows: TGTGCCAGCAGCTCCCTGGTGACTAGCGTACCTAGCACAGATACGCAGTATTTT. As protein: CASSSLVTSVPSTDTQYF. Full variable domain (remainder filled in from reference TRBV7-6 and TRBJ2-3): GAGVSQSPRYKVTKRGQDVALRCDPISGHVSLYWYRQALGQGPEFLTYFNYEAQQDKSGLPNDRFSAERPEGSISTLTIQRTEQRDSAMYRCASSSLVTSVPSTDTQYFGPGTRLTVL.

The rearrangement links TRBV5-5 to TRBJ1-4, with 9 bases that match TRBD1. V lost 5 bases, J lost 6 bases, and 8 bases stayed unmatched. Germline lookup yields CDR1 SGHKS and CDR2 YYEKEE (reference sequence). CDR3 length: 15 residues. CDR3 loop: CASSYIQGADEKLFF. In DNA form, the CDR3 reads TGTGCCAGCAGTTATATACAGGGGGCAGATGAAAAACTGTTTTTT.